This T cell receptor (beta chain) was sequenced during a study of blood T cell repertoires in COVID-19. Background on the study: Both acute and convalescent COVID-19 samples were obtained from the United States, Italy and Spain. The cDNA or gDNA used as material had been derived from T cells, B-cell-depleted T cells, or PBMCs.

V lost 1 base, J lost 0 bases, and 10 bases lay in between. Germline values: CDR1 LGHNA, CDR2 YNFKEQ. This CDR3 spans 15 amino acids. In the authors' methods: Amplifying reference gene primers gave estimates of nucleated cell counts. Only in-frame clones appear in the TCRdb table, and some are missing; sequencing was by immunoSEQ multiplex PCR. V, J and clone size reflect that table, while D and trimming were determined from the DNA. In the table there are around 700,000 clones, 85% to 90% of which are singletons. In this sample, this clone turned up many times. What was sequenced was peripheral blood. The receptor was isolated from a woman aged 18-29 years with acute or convalescent COVID-19. V is TRBV4-2 and J is TRBJ2-7, with D tentatively TRBD1 (5 bases). DNA of the CDR3: TGTGCCAGCAGCCAAGTAAGAGACAGCTCCTACGAGCAGTACTTC. Its protein is CASSQVRDSSYEQYF.